This T cell receptor (beta chain) originates from a study of identical twins. Study-level points and caveats: Sequences that were beta out-of-frame showed weaker excess twin sharing.

A universal primer site was incorporated via template switching, and the cDNA contained unique molecular identifiers. MiXCR was run by TCRdb on the 5' RACE reads, yielding one entry per CDR3 protein. Of roughly 260,000 distinct CDR3 sequences listed, 6% to 8.5% are singletons. Comments on this clonotype: What it binds is not known.

These data also featured in a second study, about yellow fever vaccine responses in identical twins. Per that paper: The authors reported partly convergent, partly personalized vaccine responses in identical twins.

The clonotype was recovered from a woman aged 18-29 years in good health. Sequenced material: CD8+ T cells sorted from blood.

CDR3 in amino acids: CASSLPIGRWEENEQFF. CDR3 coding DNA: TGTGCCAGCAGCTTACCGATCGGACGGTGGGAGGAAAATGAGCAGTTCTTC. V usage is TRBV7-9 and J usage is TRBJ2-1, with D perhaps TRBD2 (6 bases). This CDR3 has 17 amino acids. Trimming shortened V by 2 bases and J by 7 bases, and 21 bases separated the two germline ends. Germline V lookup: CDR1 SEHNR, CDR2 FQNEAQ (reference sequence).